Listed below are T cell receptor beta chains from one sample, sequenced in a study of cytomegalovirus exposure and HLA in healthy donors. Using immunoSEQ multiplex PCR, the repertoire was profiled, and TCRdb retains in-frame clones only, with some absent. The sample has about 160,000 clones. The source material was PBMCs. The receptors were sampled from a young man in good health and CMV-seronegative. The CDR3 runs from the conserved cysteine through the conserved F or W. Each record gives: J gene, V gene, D gene, CDR3 DNA, CDR3 protein. The D gene is left open where the match is weak.

TRBJ2-5 TRBV4-2 NA TGTGCCAGCAGCCAAGGGGAGAGCGGGGAGACCCAGTACTTC CASSQGESGETQYF
TRBJ1-2 TRBV19 TRBD1 TGTGCCAGTAGAGACCCAGGGGGCCGTGGCTACACCTTC CASRDPGGRGYTF
TRBJ2-5 TRBV5-1 TRBD1 TGCGCCAGCAGCTTGGGAGGACAGGGCCAAGAGACCCAGTACTTC CASSLGGQGQETQYF
TRBJ2-7 TRBV4-1 TRBD2 TGCGCCAGCAGCCTAAATATGGCGGGAGACCTCTACGAGCAGTACTTC CASSLNMAGDLYEQYF
TRBJ1-2 TRBV5-5 NA TGTGCCAGCAGCATATCACTGGCCTCACAGGGCATGGACTATGGCTACACCTTC CASSISLASQGMDYGYTF
TRBJ1-2 TRBV11-2 NA TGTGCCAGCAGCTTAGCGGGTTTTAACTATGGCTACACCTTC CASSLAGFNYGYTF
TRBJ2-7 TRBV5-1 TRBD1 TGCGCCAGCAGCTCGACAGGGTCCGTCGAGCAGTACTTC CASSSTGSVEQYF
TRBJ2-1 TRBV18 TRBD1 TGTGCCAGCTCACCACCGGGACAGGGCGCCTACAATGAGCAGTTCTTC CASSPPGQGAYNEQFF
TRBJ2-7 TRBV27 TRBD2 TGTGCCAGCAGCTATTCTTTAGCGGGAGGCCCTTACGAGCAGTACTTC CASSYSLAGGPYEQYF
TRBJ2-1 TRBV5-1 TRBD2 TGCGCCAGCAGCCCTATCAGCGGGAGTAGTAGGAATGAGCAGTTCTTC CASSPISGSSRNEQFF
TRBJ2-5 TRBV5-4 NA TGTGCCAGGACCCCGTGTGGGAGGAAGGAGACCCAGTACTTC CARTPCGRKETQYF
TRBJ1-6 TRBV15 NA TGTGCCACCAGCAGATCGGGGGGAAATTCACCCCTCCACTTT CATSRSGGNSPLHF
TRBJ1-5 TRBV10-1 TRBD1 TGCGCCAGCACCCGGACAGGGGAAAACAATCAGCCCCAGCATTTT CASTRTGENNQPQHF
TRBJ2-3 TRBV7-2 NA TGTGCCAGCCAGAGGCCTAGCACAGATACGCAGTATTTT CASQRPSTDTQYF
TRBJ2-5 TRBV7-7 NA TGTGCCAGCAGCTCCGGGACACAAAGGAGGACCCAGTACTTC CASSSGTQRRTQYF
TRBJ2-7 TRBV9 NA TGTGCCAGCAGCGTAGGGCACAGGGCATCAAAGGAGCAGTACTTC CASSVGHRASKEQYF
TRBJ2-5 TRBV18 TRBD2 TGTGCCAGCTCACCATCACTAGCGGGAGAAGAGACCCAGTACTTC CASSPSLAGEETQYF
TRBJ2-1 TRBV6-6 TRBD2 TGTGCCAGCAGTTGGATGACTAGCGGGATGAACAATGAGCAGTTCTTC CASSWMTSGMNNEQFF
TRBJ2-1 TRBV6-5 TRBD2 TGTGCCAGCAGTTACGCTAAGCTAGCGGTGGATGAGCAGTTCTTC CASSYAKLAVDEQFF
TRBJ1-1 TRBV7-9 NA TGTGCCAGCAGCTCACAGCCGAACACTGAAGCTTTCTTT CASSSQPNTEAFF